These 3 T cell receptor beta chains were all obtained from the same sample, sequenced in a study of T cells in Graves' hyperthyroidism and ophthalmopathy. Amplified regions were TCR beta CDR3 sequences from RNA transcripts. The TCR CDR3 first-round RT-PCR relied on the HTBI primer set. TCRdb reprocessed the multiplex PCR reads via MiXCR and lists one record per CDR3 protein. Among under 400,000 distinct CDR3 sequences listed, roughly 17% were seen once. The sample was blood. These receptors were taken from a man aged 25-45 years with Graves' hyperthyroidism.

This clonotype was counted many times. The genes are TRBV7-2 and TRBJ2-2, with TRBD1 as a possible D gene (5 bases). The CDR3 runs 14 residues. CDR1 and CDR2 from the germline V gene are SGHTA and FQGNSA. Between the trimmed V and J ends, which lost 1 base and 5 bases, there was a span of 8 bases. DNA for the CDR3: TGTGCCAGCAGCTTAGGACAGCCAACCGGGGAGCTGTTTTTT. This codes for CASSLGQPTGELFF.

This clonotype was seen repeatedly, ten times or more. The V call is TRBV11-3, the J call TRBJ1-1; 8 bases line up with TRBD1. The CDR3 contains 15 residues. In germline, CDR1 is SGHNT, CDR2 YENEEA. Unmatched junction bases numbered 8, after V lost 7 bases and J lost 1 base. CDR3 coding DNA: TGTGCCAGCACCGAACGAACAGGGGGGAACACTGAAGCTTTCTTT. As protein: CASTERTGGNTEAFF.

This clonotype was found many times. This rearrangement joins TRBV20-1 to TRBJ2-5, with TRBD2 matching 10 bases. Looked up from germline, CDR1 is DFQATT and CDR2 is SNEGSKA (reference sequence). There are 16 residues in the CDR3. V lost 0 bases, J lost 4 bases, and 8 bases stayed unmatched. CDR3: CSARDRRTSGRETQYF. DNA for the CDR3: TGCAGTGCTAGAGATCGGAGGACTAGCGGAAGAGAGACCCAGTACTTC.